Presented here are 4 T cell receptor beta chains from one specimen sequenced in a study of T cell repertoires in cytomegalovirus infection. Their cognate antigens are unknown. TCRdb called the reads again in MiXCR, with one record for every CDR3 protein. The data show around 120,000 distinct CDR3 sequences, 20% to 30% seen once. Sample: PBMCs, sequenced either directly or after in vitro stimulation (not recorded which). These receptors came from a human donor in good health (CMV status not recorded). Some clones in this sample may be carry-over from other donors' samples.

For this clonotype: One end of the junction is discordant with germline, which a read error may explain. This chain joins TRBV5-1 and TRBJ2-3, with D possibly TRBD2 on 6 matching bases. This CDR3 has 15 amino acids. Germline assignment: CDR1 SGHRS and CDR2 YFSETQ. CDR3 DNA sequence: TGCGCCAGCAGGTTGGAGGGCTCCCCTAGGGATACGCAGTATTTT. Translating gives CASRLEGSPRDTQYF. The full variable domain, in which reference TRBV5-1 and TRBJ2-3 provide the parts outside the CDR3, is KAGVTQTPRYLIKTRGQQVTLSCSPISGHRSVSWYQQTPGQGLQFLFEYFSETQRNKGNFPGRFSGRQFSNSRSEMNVSTLELGDSALYLCASRLEGSPRDTQYFGPGTRLTVL.

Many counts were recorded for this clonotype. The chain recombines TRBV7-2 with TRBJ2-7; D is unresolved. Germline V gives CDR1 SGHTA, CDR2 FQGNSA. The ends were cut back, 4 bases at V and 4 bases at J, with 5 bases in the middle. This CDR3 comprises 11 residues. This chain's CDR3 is CASSSEYEQYF. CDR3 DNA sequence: TGTGCCAGCAGCTCAGAATACGAGCAGTACTTC.

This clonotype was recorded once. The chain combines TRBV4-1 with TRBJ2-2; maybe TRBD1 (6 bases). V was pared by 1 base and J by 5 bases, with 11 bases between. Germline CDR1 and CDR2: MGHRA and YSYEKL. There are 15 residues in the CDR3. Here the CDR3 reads CASSQGPRGTGELFF. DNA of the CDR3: TGCGCCAGCAGCCAAGGACCGAGGGGGACCGGGGAGCTGTTTTTT.

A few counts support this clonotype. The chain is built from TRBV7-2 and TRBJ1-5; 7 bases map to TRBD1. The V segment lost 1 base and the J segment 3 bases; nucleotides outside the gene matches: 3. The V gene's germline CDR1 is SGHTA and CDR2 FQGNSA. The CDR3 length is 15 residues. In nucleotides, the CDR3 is TGTGCCAGCAGCTTAGTCGGGACAGCCAATCAGCCCCAGCATTTT. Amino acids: CASSLVGTANQPQHF.